These T cell receptor beta chains were read from a single sample in a study of post-analysis software for immune sequencing data. TCRdb re-analysed the PCR reads in MiXCR, keeping a single row per CDR3 protein. Of about 460,000 distinct CDR3 sequences in the sample, around 40% are singletons; the top ten hold about 12%. The sequenced sample consisted of blood. These receptors were collected from a girl aged 10-17 years with multiple sclerosis. CDR3s leave out the opening cysteine and the closing phenylalanine or tryptophan. Rows may omit the clone size; those that give it use once, few, many or a size class.

cdr3_aa: ASSLGQRTDYEQY; v_call: TRBV13; j_call: TRBJ2-7; clone_size: few
cdr3_aa: ASSLRGARTDTQY; v_call: TRBV7-8; j_call: TRBJ2-3; clone_size: NA
cdr3_aa: ASSWGADTQY; v_call: TRBV28; j_call: TRBJ2-3; clone_size: few
cdr3_aa: ASRVKGQETQY; v_call: TRBV2; j_call: TRBJ2-5; clone_size: once
cdr3_aa: ASSLGQGASYEQY; v_call: TRBV5-1; j_call: TRBJ2-7; clone_size: many
cdr3_aa: ATSDKDSGDIQY; v_call: TRBV24-1; j_call: TRBJ2-4; clone_size: NA
cdr3_aa: ASSQDLLGSTNYGYT; v_call: TRBV3-1; j_call: TRBJ1-2; clone_size: once
cdr3_aa: ASSLDPGGGETQY; v_call: TRBV7-2; j_call: NA; clone_size: NA
cdr3_aa: ASSQSDGSYEQY; v_call: TRBV3-1; j_call: TRBJ2-7; clone_size: NA
cdr3_aa: SAITPSGFTDTQY; v_call: TRBV20-1; j_call: TRBJ2-3; clone_size: NA
cdr3_aa: SVDGYSGKLAKNIQY; v_call: TRBV29-1; j_call: TRBJ2-4; clone_size: NA
cdr3_aa: SATLAGAGNEQF; v_call: TRBV20-1; j_call: TRBJ2-1; clone_size: NA
cdr3_aa: ASSPRGRVGEKLF; v_call: TRBV4-3; j_call: TRBJ1-4; clone_size: NA
cdr3_aa: AWSPSGTVNTEAF; v_call: TRBV30; j_call: TRBJ1-1; clone_size: NA
cdr3_aa: SVLDYTGTGGWGYT; v_call: TRBV29-1; j_call: TRBJ1-2; clone_size: few
cdr3_aa: ASSWTSGRGSYEQY; v_call: TRBV7-9; j_call: TRBJ2-7; clone_size: NA
cdr3_aa: NASGVSGNTIY; v_call: TRBV20-1; j_call: TRBJ1-3; clone_size: NA
cdr3_aa: ASSLSGGREAF; v_call: TRBV7-2; j_call: TRBJ1-1; clone_size: NA
cdr3_aa: ASSLTLDGFRNEQF; v_call: TRBV4-3; j_call: TRBJ2-1; clone_size: NA
cdr3_aa: ASSYQQGHNSPLH; v_call: TRBV6-2/TRBV6-3; j_call: TRBJ1-6; clone_size: few
cdr3_aa: SVDRGDPWDEQF; v_call: TRBV29-1; j_call: TRBJ2-1; clone_size: NA
cdr3_aa: ASSFKGLPPTDTQY; v_call: TRBV6-6; j_call: TRBJ2-3; clone_size: NA
cdr3_aa: ASSLFGVRVGPYEQY; v_call: TRBV27; j_call: TRBJ2-7; clone_size: once
cdr3_aa: ASSLSTGLGHEQY; v_call: TRBV5-1; j_call: TRBJ2-7; clone_size: few
cdr3_aa: SASPPSRGPQYSEQF; v_call: TRBV29-1; j_call: TRBJ2-1; clone_size: once
cdr3_aa: SARMKVDYGYT; v_call: TRBV20-1; j_call: TRBJ1-2; clone_size: once
cdr3_aa: AIRGEMEQF; v_call: TRBV10-3; j_call: TRBJ2-1; clone_size: NA
cdr3_aa: ASSQDHLVDEAF; v_call: TRBV3-1; j_call: TRBJ1-1; clone_size: once
cdr3_aa: ASSQAIGQGYQETQY; v_call: TRBV3-1; j_call: TRBJ2-5; clone_size: few
cdr3_aa: SASGYKGHTDTRY; v_call: TRBV20-1; j_call: TRBJ2-3; clone_size: NA
cdr3_aa: ASSPTDNSPLH; v_call: TRBV2; j_call: TRBJ1-6; clone_size: NA
cdr3_aa: ASSQVRGANYGYT; v_call: TRBV4-2; j_call: TRBJ1-2; clone_size: NA
cdr3_aa: ASSPTGEWEQY; v_call: TRBV11-1; j_call: TRBJ2-7; clone_size: NA
cdr3_aa: ASSSLGRPNEQF; v_call: TRBV5-5; j_call: TRBJ2-1; clone_size: few
cdr3_aa: AIGVSNQPQH; v_call: TRBV10-3; j_call: TRBJ1-5; clone_size: NA
cdr3_aa: SSAAGDGNIQY; v_call: TRBV29-1; j_call: TRBJ2-4; clone_size: NA
cdr3_aa: SVDPEGVRSYNEQF; v_call: TRBV29-1; j_call: TRBJ2-1; clone_size: few
cdr3_aa: AISGTGGVNEQY; v_call: TRBV10-3; j_call: TRBJ2-7; clone_size: NA
cdr3_aa: AGSLNTGTRLVNEQF; v_call: TRBV7-6; j_call: TRBJ2-1; clone_size: NA
cdr3_aa: ASSLVRTQKGNEKLF; v_call: TRBV7-2; j_call: TRBJ1-4; clone_size: few
cdr3_aa: SVEERELEQF; v_call: TRBV29-1; j_call: TRBJ2-1; clone_size: few
cdr3_aa: ASSLLPPSGQGSEQY; v_call: TRBV5-1; j_call: NA; clone_size: NA
cdr3_aa: ASSFGLAGHPGSSNEQF; v_call: TRBV13; j_call: TRBJ2-1; clone_size: NA
cdr3_aa: ASMLIRGRENLYNEQF; v_call: TRBV7-9; j_call: TRBJ2-1; clone_size: NA
cdr3_aa: ASSVQVGAEAF; v_call: TRBV6-4; j_call: TRBJ1-1; clone_size: few
cdr3_aa: ASSESPGQGSSGANVLT; v_call: TRBV25-1; j_call: TRBJ2-6; clone_size: NA
cdr3_aa: ASSYLSDNTDTQY; v_call: TRBV6-5; j_call: TRBJ2-3; clone_size: few
cdr3_aa: ASSQLPGGSIYVQY; v_call: TRBV3-1; j_call: TRBJ2-7; clone_size: few
cdr3_aa: ASSSIDIRGYNEQY; v_call: TRBV28; j_call: NA; clone_size: NA
cdr3_aa: ASSQGLDLSDTQY; v_call: TRBV7-2; j_call: TRBJ2-3; clone_size: NA
cdr3_aa: ASSQGTVVYT; v_call: TRBV3-1; j_call: TRBJ1-2; clone_size: few
cdr3_aa: ASSLFGTVTKNIQY; v_call: TRBV28; j_call: TRBJ2-4; clone_size: NA
cdr3_aa: ASSFLTSGSFNNEQF; v_call: TRBV28; j_call: TRBJ2-1; clone_size: few
cdr3_aa: ASSYALGEQY; v_call: TRBV6-5; j_call: TRBJ2-7; clone_size: few